The 21 T cell receptor beta chains listed next were all sequenced from one sample in a study of blood T cell repertoires in COVID-19. Clones were read by immunoSEQ multiplex PCR, and TCRdb kept only the in-frame ones, dropping some. This sample has about 140,000 clones, with roughly 79% found just once. The specimen was peripheral blood. The origin of the receptors is a woman aged 60-75 years with acute or convalescent COVID-19.

The V and J genes are TRBV28 and TRBJ2-7; maybe TRBD1 (6 bases). Trimming stripped 4 bases from V and 3 bases from J, with 16 bases between. Germline lookup yields CDR1 MDHEN and CDR2 SYDVKM. The length of the CDR3 is 15 residues. The chain's CDR3 is CASSSISGHNYEQYF. For the CDR3, the DNA is TGTGCCAGCAGTTCGATCTCGGGACACAACTACGAGCAGTACTTC.

This clone was observed once. Other DNA sequences from this sample encode an identical CDR3 as well. The chain recombines TRBV20-1 with TRBJ2-3, with TRBD2 identical over 10 bases. CDR1 is DFQATT, CDR2 SNEGSKA, per germline (reference sequence). This CDR3 is 14 amino acids long. The ends lost 3 bases at V and 3 bases at J; junction bases unmatched: 3. CDR3 sequence: CSASSSGGTDTQYF. In DNA form, the CDR3 reads TGCAGTGCTAGTTCTAGCGGGGGTACAGATACGCAGTATTTT.

This clone came up a few times. The V and J genes are TRBV3-1 (or the pseudogene TRBV3-2) and TRBJ2-1, with 12 nucleotides matching TRBD2. CDR3 length: 15 residues. In germline, CDR1 is LGHDT, CDR2 YNNKEL (reference sequence). V lost 4 bases and J lost 6; bases outside the gene matches: 4. This CDR3 is CASSRLAGGSNEQFF. As DNA, the CDR3 is TGTGCCAGCAGCCGGCTAGCGGGAGGGAGCAATGAGCAGTTCTTC.

The gene calls are TRBV4-1 and TRBJ2-7; 7 bases are shared with TRBD2. V lost 0 bases and J lost 0; bases outside the gene matches: 5. The CDR3 spans 16 residues. Per germline, CDR1 MGHRA and CDR2 YSYEKL. This chain's CDR3 is CASSQDAAGSSYEQYF. CDR3 DNA sequence: TGCGCCAGCAGCCAAGATGCAGCGGGAAGCTCCTACGAGCAGTACTTC.

The table lists this clone with a few counts. The chain links TRBV28 to TRBJ2-2; 7 nucleotides line up with TRBD1. With V trimmed by 5 bases and J by 3 bases, 9 bases remained unmatched. The CDR3 extends over 16 amino acids. CDR1 and CDR2 from the germline V gene are MDHEN and SYDVKM. In DNA, the CDR3 is TGTGCCAGCAGTCTATACAGGGGTCTGGACACCGGGGAGCTGTTTTTT. Encoded protein: CASSLYRGLDTGELFF.

V is TRBV7-9 and J is TRBJ2-6, with 9 bases that match TRBD1. Germline trimming cut 4 bases from V and 0 bases from J; bases unmatched to any gene: 7. The CDR3 runs 18 residues. The germline gives CDR1 SEHNR, CDR2 FQNEAQ (reference sequence). CDR3 protein: CASSWGTGTHSGANVLTF. As DNA, the CDR3 is TGTGCCAGCAGCTGGGGGACAGGGACACACTCTGGGGCCAACGTCCTGACTTTC.

The chain couples TRBV30 to TRBJ2-1; TRBD2 matches 10 bases. CDR1 is GTSNPN and CDR2 is SVGIG in the germline V gene (reference sequence). Losses at the gene ends were 1 base for V and 10 bases for J; bases not matched to a gene: 13. The CDR3 spans 16 residues. CDR3 sequence (DNA): TGTGCCTGGAGTGCGGGGCGACTAGCGGGCGGGGGAGAGCAGTTCTTC. Its translation: CAWSAGRLAGGGEQFF.

The chain is built from TRBV28 and TRBJ2-7; 8 bases are shared with TRBD1. Per the germline V gene, CDR1 is MDHEN and CDR2 is SYDVKM. Losses at the gene ends were 5 bases for V and 3 bases for J; bases not matched to a gene: 3. The CDR3 spans 13 residues. CDR3 nucleotides: TGTGCCAGCAGTCCGGACAGGGACTACGAGCAGTACTTC. The encoded protein is CASSPDRDYEQYF.

A single count supports this clone. The chain joins TRBV29-1 to TRBJ1-1; 10 bases are shared with TRBD1. Germline V gene sequence: CDR1 SQVTM, CDR2 ANQGSEA. This CDR3 is 12 amino acids long. With 7 bases clipped from V and 5 bases from J, the junction kept 4 bases outside the gene matches. CDR3 sequence: CSARQGATEAFF. The CDR3 DNA reads as TGCAGCGCTCGACAGGGGGCGACTGAAGCTTTCTTT. The whole variable domain, remainder taken from reference TRBV29-1 and TRBJ1-1, is SAVISQKPSRDICQRGTSLTIQCQVDSQVTMMFWYRQQPGQSLTLIATANQGSEATYESGFVIDKFPISRPNLTFSTLTVSNMSPEDSSIYLCSARQGATEAFFGQGTRLTVV.

The chain recombines TRBV30 with TRBJ1-6; D unresolved. With 3 bases removed from V and 9 bases from J, the gap between germline ends came to 15 bases. The CDR3 runs 14 residues. CDR1 and CDR2 from the germline V gene are GTSNPN and SVGIG (reference sequence). As DNA, the CDR3 is TGTGCCTGGAGCGCGACTGCGCGGAGTTCACCCCTCCACTTT. Protein: CAWSATARSSPLHF.

Concerning this clone itself: Other DNA sequences within the sample encode an identical CDR3. The chain couples TRBV12-3 or TRBV12-4 to TRBJ1-6, with 7 bases that match TRBD1. CDR3 size: 13 residues. V lost 5 bases to trimming and J lost 7 bases; unmatched junction nucleotides: 2. CDR3 in amino acids: CASSRQGNSPLHF. The CDR3 coding sequence is TGTGCCAGCAGTCGACAGGGAAATTCACCCCTCCACTTT.

The chain joins TRBV9 to TRBJ2-1; 12 nucleotides agree with TRBD2. This CDR3 region has 20 residues. The V gene end was trimmed by 3 bases and the J gene end by 0 bases; junction bases not matched to a gene: 13. Germline-derived CDR1 and CDR2 are SGDLS and YYNGEE. DNA for the CDR3: TGTGCCAGCAGCGCCAGACTAGCGGGGGATATTTCTAGCTCCTACAATGAGCAGTTCTTC. This translates into CASSARLAGDISSSYNEQFF.

The J gene is TRBJ2-3, the V gene TRBV4-2; TRBD2 aligns across 9 bases. V gave up 1 base and J gave up 4 bases; unmatched junction bases: 3. Germline CDR1 and CDR2: LGHNA and YNFKEQ. The length of the CDR3 is 15 residues. The CDR3 reads CASSQVGGGADTQYF. CDR3 nucleotide sequence: TGTGCCAGCAGCCAAGTGGGCGGGGGGGCAGATACGCAGTATTTT.

This rearrangement joins TRBV20-1 to TRBJ2-1, with 12 bases fitting TRBD2. Germline assignment: CDR1 DFQATT and CDR2 SNEGSKA (reference sequence). The CDR3 runs 19 residues. The trim removed 3 bases at V and 4 bases at J, leaving 16 bases unmatched. The CDR3: CSASSQASGGGAGYNEQFF. CDR3 coding DNA: TGCAGTGCTAGTTCCCAAGCTAGCGGGGGGGGAGCGGGTTACAATGAGCAGTTCTTC.

The chain recombines TRBV5-1 with TRBJ2-7; TRBD2 is a possible D gene (7 bases). The V gene lost 4 bases and the J gene lost 6 bases, with 20 bases spanning the gap. CDR1 is SGHRS, CDR2 YFSETQ, per germline. CDR3 length: 15 residues. CDR3 nucleotide sequence: TGCGCCAGCAGCGGTACAGGGATGAGGGAGGGCGAGCAGTACTTC. Residues: CASSGTGMREGEQYF.

DNA for the CDR3: TGTGCCAGCAGCGTAGGGGCGGGGGGGGCCGTTTACGAGCAGTACTTC. Residues: CASSVGAGGAVYEQYF. This chain links TRBV9 with TRBJ2-7; 9 bases are a match to TRBD2. Germline loops: CDR1 SGDLS, CDR2 YYNGEE. CDR3 length: 16 amino acids. With V trimmed by 0 bases and J by 4 bases, 8 bases remained unmatched.

This chain connects TRBV6-5 to TRBJ2-1; 9 nucleotides align to TRBD2. CDR1 and CDR2 from the germline V gene are MNHEY and SVGAGI. The length of the CDR3 is 15 residues. V dropped 2 bases and J dropped 8; count of bases not matched to a gene: 7. The chain's CDR3 is CASSYAGTSRDEQFF. For the CDR3, the DNA is TGTGCCAGCAGTTACGCGGGGACTAGCAGGGATGAGCAGTTCTTC.

The chain joins TRBV7-9 to TRBJ2-5; a weak D match, TRBD2 (6 bases). The ends were cut back, 4 bases at V and 4 bases at J, with 16 bases in the middle. The CDR3 extends over 15 amino acids. Germline lookup yields CDR1 SEHNR and CDR2 FQNEAQ (reference sequence). For the CDR3, the DNA is TGTGCCAGCAGCTCCCGGGACGGGGAGGCAGAGACCCAGTACTTC. It is translated as CASSSRDGEAETQYF.

The chain combines TRBV19 with TRBJ1-5; D gene uncertain. The CDR3 is 17 residues long. CDR1 and CDR2 from the germline V gene are LNHDA and SQIVND (reference sequence). V shed 3 bases and J shed 5 bases, with 20 bases lying between them. The CDR3: CASSIYMRVRMYQPQHF. The CDR3 region has the DNA TGTGCCAGTAGTATCTATATGAGGGTTCGGATGTATCAGCCCCAGCATTTT.

This rearrangement joins TRBV25-1 to TRBJ1-2; D perhaps matches TRBD1 (6 bases). CDR1 is MGHDK and CDR2 is SYGVNS in the germline V gene. Trimming removed 7 bases at V and 8 bases at J, with 14 bases between. The CDR3 totals 12 residues. In nucleotides, the CDR3 is TGTGCCAGCAACTCCGGACAGCGGGGCTACACCTTC. Translation: CASNSGQRGYTF.

In this sample, this clone turned up a few times. The chain couples TRBV27 to TRBJ1-1; D remains ambiguous. Trimming cost V 5 bases and J 2 bases, with 9 bases left between them. Germline-derived CDR1 and CDR2 are MNHEY and SMNVEV (reference sequence). This CDR3 contains 13 residues. The CDR3 region is CASSHSENTEAFF. The CDR3 DNA sequence: TGTGCCAGCAGTCACAGTGAAAACACTGAAGCTTTCTTT.